The clone carrying this T cell receptor (beta chain) was picked up a small number of times. Its specificity is unknown. This CDR3 comprises 16 residues. Trimming stripped 0 bases from V and 2 bases from J, with 16 bases between. Germline CDR1 and CDR2: SQVTM and ANQGSEA. The sample originates from a study of beta chain features in type 1 diabetes. Whole-study results and caveats: In every one of the four CD4+ subsets, TCRB CDR3s were moderately but significantly shorter in Type 1 diabetes patients.

Expressed TCRB transcripts were sequenced after all isolated RNA was converted to cDNA. Libraries were prepared by immunoSEQ multiplex PCR; TCRdb keeps only in-frame clonotypes and omits some of them. This table holds 600,000 to 700,000 clones, roughly an eighth found once. Source material: naive CD4+ T cells from blood. This receptor was obtained from a young man with type 1 diabetes. This rearrangement joins TRBV29-1 to TRBJ1-2; D is unclear. The CDR3 sequence is CSVEDWPTRENYGYTF. Written as DNA, the CDR3 is TGCAGCGTTGAAGATTGGCCAACGAGGGAGAACTATGGCTACACCTTC. The full variable domain, with the rest looked up from reference TRBV29-1 and TRBJ1-2, is SAVISQKPSRDICQRGTSLTIQCQVDSQVTMMFWYRQQPGQSLTLIATANQGSEATYESGFVIDKFPISRPNLTFSTLTVSNMSPEDSSIYLCSVEDWPTRENYGYTFGSGTRLTVV.